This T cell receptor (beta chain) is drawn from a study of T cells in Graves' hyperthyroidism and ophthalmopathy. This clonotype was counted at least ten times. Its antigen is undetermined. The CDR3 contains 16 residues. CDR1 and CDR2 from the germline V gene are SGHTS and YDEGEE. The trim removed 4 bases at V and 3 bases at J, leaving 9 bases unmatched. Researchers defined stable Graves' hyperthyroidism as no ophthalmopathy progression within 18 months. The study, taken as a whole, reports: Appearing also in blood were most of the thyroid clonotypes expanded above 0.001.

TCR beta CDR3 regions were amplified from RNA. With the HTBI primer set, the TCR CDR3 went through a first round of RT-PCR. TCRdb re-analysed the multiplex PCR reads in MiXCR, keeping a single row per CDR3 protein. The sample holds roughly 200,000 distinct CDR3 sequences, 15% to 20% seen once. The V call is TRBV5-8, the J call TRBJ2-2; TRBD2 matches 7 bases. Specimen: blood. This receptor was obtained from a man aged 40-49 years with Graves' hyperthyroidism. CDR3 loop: CASSPERTSHTGELFF. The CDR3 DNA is TGTGCCAGCAGCCCGGAGAGGACTAGTCACACCGGGGAGCTGTTTTTT.